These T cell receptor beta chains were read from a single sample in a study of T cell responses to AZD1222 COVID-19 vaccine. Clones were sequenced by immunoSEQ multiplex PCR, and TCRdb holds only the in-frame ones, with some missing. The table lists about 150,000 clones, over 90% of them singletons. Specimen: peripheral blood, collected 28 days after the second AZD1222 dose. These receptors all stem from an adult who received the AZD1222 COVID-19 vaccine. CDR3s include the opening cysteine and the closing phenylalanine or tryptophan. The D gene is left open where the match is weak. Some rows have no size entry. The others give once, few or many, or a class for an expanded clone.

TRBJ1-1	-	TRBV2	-	TGTGCCAGCAGCAGCTTCATGAACACTGAAGCTTTCTTT	CASSSFMNTEAFF
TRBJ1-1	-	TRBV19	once	TGTGCCAGTACTGAGACAGTGACGAACACTGAAGCTTTCTTT	CASTETVTNTEAFF
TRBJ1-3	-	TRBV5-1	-	TGCGCCAGCAGCTTAATTGAGGGAAACACCATATATTTT	CASSLIEGNTIYF
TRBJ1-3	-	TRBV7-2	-	TGTGCCAGCAGCTTAAGTGGAAACACCATATATTTT	CASSLSGNTIYF
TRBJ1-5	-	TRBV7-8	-	TGTGCCAGCAGCCGGGGGCCCAATCAGCCCCAGCATTTT	CASSRGPNQPQHF
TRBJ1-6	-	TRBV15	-	TGTGCCACCAGCAGACAGGGTTATAATTCACCCCTCCACTTT	CATSRQGYNSPLHF
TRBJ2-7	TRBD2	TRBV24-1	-	TGTGCCACCAGTGATACTAGCGGGAGGGACGAGCAGTACTTC	CATSDTSGRDEQYF
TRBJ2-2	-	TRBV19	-	TGTGCCAGTAGTAGGGTGGCCGGCAAGTCGAACACCGGGGAGCTGTTTTTT	CASSRVAGKSNTGELFF
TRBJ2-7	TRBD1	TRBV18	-	TGTGCCAGCTCGCAGACAGGGGACTCCTACGAGCAGTACTTC	CASSQTGDSYEQYF
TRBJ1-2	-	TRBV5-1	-	TGCGCCAGCAGCAACCCACCCCCAGAAAATGGCTACACCTTC	CASSNPPPENGYTF
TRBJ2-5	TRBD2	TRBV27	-	TGTGCCAGCAGTTCAAGGAGACTAGCGGAAGAGACCCAGTACTTC	CASSSRRLAEETQYF
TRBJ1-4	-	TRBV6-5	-	TGTGCCAGCAGACAGACAGAAACTAATGAAAAACTGTTTTTT	CASRQTETNEKLFF
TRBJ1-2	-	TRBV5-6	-	TGTGCCAGCAGCGAGGTGGGGAGCAGGACTAACTATGGCTACACCTTC	CASSEVGSRTNYGYTF
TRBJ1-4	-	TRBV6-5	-	TGTGCCGCATTAGGATTTGGTGCGAAAAAACTGTTTTTT	CAALGFGAKKLFF
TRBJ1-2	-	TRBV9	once	TGTGCCAGCGGTATAGACAGAGACCCCACCTATGGCTACACCTTC	CASGIDRDPTYGYTF
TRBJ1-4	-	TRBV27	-	TGTGCCAGCAGTTCTTGGACCGATGAAAAACTGTTTTTT	CASSSWTDEKLFF